A selection of T cell receptor beta chains follows, all from one sample in a study of blood T cell repertoires in COVID-19. This table comes from immunoSEQ multiplex PCR, and its TCRdb copy is limited to in-frame clones, with some not included. Of under 350,000 clones listed, approximately 92% were seen once; the top ten hold nearly 7%. The sequenced sample consisted of peripheral blood. Receptors were obtained from a woman in her 30s with COVID-19, enrolled during active disease. Both conserved end residues are part of each CDR3. A D gene is named only where the DNA matches it firmly. Some rows mark clone size as missing; the rest say once, few, many or name a class of expanded clone.

v_call	d_call	clone_size	j_call	cdr3_nt	cdr3_aa
TRBV18	.	.	TRBJ2-7	TGTGCCAGCTCACCTCTGACGCGGACGGGAGAGCAGTACTTC	CASSPLTRTGEQYF
TRBV28	TRBD1	few	TRBJ2-7	TGTGCCAGTCAGGGGGCGGCTGACGAGCAGTACTTC	CASQGAADEQYF
TRBV2	.	few	TRBJ1-6	TGTGCCAGCCTAAGAGACAGCTCCTATAATTCACCCCTCCACTTT	CASLRDSSYNSPLHF
TRBV28	.	few	TRBJ2-5	TGTGCCAGCAGCCCGGTTATGACAGGAGCCGAGACCCAGTACTTC	CASSPVMTGAETQYF
TRBV18	TRBD1	.	TRBJ1-1	TGTGCCAGCTCACCTCTGGGACAGGGCACAACTGAAGCTTTCTTT	CASSPLGQGTTEAFF
TRBV6-1	.	.	TRBJ1-1	TGTGCCAGCGGGGGGGCGAGGAACACTGAAGCTTTCTTT	CASGGARNTEAFF
TRBV5-1	.	.	TRBJ1-1	TGCGCCAGCAGCTTGGACCTCTCTAGCACTGAAGCTTTCTTT	CASSLDLSSTEAFF
TRBV10-3	TRBD2	.	TRBJ2-7	TGTGCCATCAGTGACCCTGGACTAGCGAACGAGCAGTACTTC	CAISDPGLANEQYF
TRBV5-1	TRBD1	.	TRBJ2-7	TGCGCCAGCAGCTTGACGGGACAGGGCTACGAGCAGTACTTC	CASSLTGQGYEQYF
TRBV19	.	once	TRBJ2-7	TGTGCCAGTAGTATCCGAATGGCTGCTGCTGCCGAGCAGTACTTC	CASSIRMAAAAEQYF
TRBV4-1	TRBD1	.	TRBJ1-2	TGCGCCAGCAGCCACCGGGGACAGGGCCACTATGGCTACACCTTC	CASSHRGQGHYGYTF
TRBV5-6	.	.	TRBJ1-2	TGTGCCAGCAGCTTACAGGCGTCGGGCTACACCTTC	CASSLQASGYTF
TRBV19	TRBD1	.	TRBJ1-5	TGTGCCAGTAGTAGCCGGGACAGGGGATACGATCAGCCCCAGCATTTT	CASSSRDRGYDQPQHF
TRBV3-1/TRBV3-2	TRBD2	.	TRBJ2-1	TGTGCCAGCAGCCAAGCTGGACTAGCGGGAGTCAATGAGCAGTTCTTC	CASSQAGLAGVNEQFF
TRBV5-6	TRBD2	.	TRBJ2-2	TGTGCCAGCAGCTTGCGGGAGGGCACCGGGGAGCTGTTTTTT	CASSLREGTGELFF
TRBV3-1/TRBV3-2	TRBD2	many	TRBJ2-5	TGTGCCAGCAGCCCCGGACTAGCGGGGGGAGAGACCCAGTACTTC	CASSPGLAGGETQYF